What follows are 28 T cell receptor beta chains derived from one specimen sequenced in a study of shared clonotypes between healthy human individuals. Measured with immunoSEQ multiplex PCR; TCRdb has only the in-frame clones, and not every one. The sample carries hundreds of thousands of clones, around 97% recorded once. Sequencing was carried out using naive CD4+ T cells sorted from blood. Subset noted: CD45RA+ positively selected. The origin of the receptors is a woman younger than 45 in good health.

This clone was seen a handful of times. This rearrangement joins TRBV6-1 to TRBJ2-2; possible D gene TRBD1, 5 bases. CDR1 and CDR2 from the germline V gene are MNHNS and SASEGT. The germline V and J ends were trimmed by 1 base and 7 bases, with 13 bases remaining between them. This CDR3 comprises 15 residues. CDR3 amino acids: CASSEVDNRGGELFF. The CDR3 coding sequence is TGTGCCAGCAGTGAAGTGGACAATAGGGGCGGGGAGCTGTTTTTT.

The chain joins TRBV4-2 to TRBJ1-2; D is unclear. Germline-derived CDR1 and CDR2 are LGHNA and YNFKEQ. CDR3 length equals 17 residues. V was clipped by 0 bases and J by 4 bases, with 18 bases between them. The CDR3 here is CASSQDTQAQPIYGYTF. The CDR3 coding sequence is TGTGCCAGCAGCCAAGATACCCAGGCGCAACCAATCTATGGCTACACCTTC.

The rearrangement uses TRBV2 and TRBJ2-3; D not resolved. CDR1 and CDR2 (germline): SNHLY, FYNNEI. The CDR3 is 14 residues long. Trimming pared 9 bases from V and 0 bases from J, leaving 13 bases between. The CDR3 loop reads CARQISASTDTQYF. The CDR3 DNA sequence: TGTGCCAGGCAAATTAGTGCTAGCACAGATACGCAGTATTTT.

This clone was recorded once. The V call is TRBV5-1, the J call TRBJ2-5; tentative D call: TRBD2 (6 bases). The ends were cut back, 6 bases at V and 5 bases at J, with 14 bases in the middle. The CDR3 is made up of 13 amino acids. Germline CDR1 SGHRS, CDR2 YFSETQ. The CDR3 sequence: CASTLGGRETQYF. CDR3 bases: TGCGCCAGCACCCTGGGGGGTAGGGAGACCCAGTACTTC. The full variable domain, completed using reference TRBV5-1 and TRBJ2-5, is KAGVTQTPRYLIKTRGQQVTLSCSPISGHRSVSWYQQTPGQGLQFLFEYFSETQRNKGNFPGRFSGRQFSNSRSEMNVSTLELGDSALYLCASTLGGRETQYFGPGTRLLVL.

J is TRBJ1-1 and V is TRBV27, with D possibly matching TRBD1 (6 bases). This CDR3 spans 20 amino acids. V was shortened by 6 bases and J by 3 bases, with 32 bases between the two germline ends. The germline V gene has CDR1 MNHEY and CDR2 SMNVEV (reference sequence). This chain's CDR3 is CASRLHFNLKGENADTEAFF. The CDR3 bases are TGTGCCAGCAGACTACATTTCAACCTAAAGGGGGAAAATGCGGACACTGAAGCTTTCTTT.

Here the CDR3 DNA reads TGTGCCAGCAGACGAGGGGACACTACAGATACGCAGTATTTT. Translating gives CASRRGDTTDTQYF. The V and J genes are TRBV6-5 and TRBJ2-3, with a tentative D call TRBD1 (6 bases). The germline CDR1 and CDR2 sequences are MNHEY and SVGAGI. V lost 6 bases and J lost 3, with 13 bases in between. The CDR3 runs 14 residues.

The chain uses TRBV18 and TRBJ2-1; D possibly corresponds to TRBD1 (6 bases). CDR3 length: 13 amino acids. V lost 3 bases to trimming and J lost 6 bases, with 9 bases between them. CDR1 KGHSH and CDR2 LQKENI come from the germline V gene. The CDR3 sequence: CASSPTGINEQFF. The DNA for the CDR3 is TGTGCCAGCTCACCTACAGGGATCAATGAGCAGTTCTTC.

CDR3 sequence reads: CASTSTFYEQYF. The CDR3 region has the DNA TGTGCCAGCACCTCAACCTTCTACGAGCAGTACTTC. V usage is TRBV6-6 and J usage is TRBJ2-7; D remains ambiguous. The V end was cut by 7 bases, the J end by 3 bases, with 10 bases between. Germline V lookup: CDR1 MNHNY, CDR2 SVGAGI (reference sequence). CDR3 length: 12 residues.

The V call is TRBV4-1, the J call TRBJ2-1, with a possible D match to TRBD2 (6 bases). Trimming left V 0 bases short and J 6 bases short, with 15 bases between. The CDR3 loop spans 16 amino acids. Germline CDR1 and CDR2: MGHRA and YSYEKL. The CDR3: CASSQDISGRGNEQFF. The CDR3 DNA reads as TGCGCCAGCAGCCAAGATATTTCCGGGAGAGGCAATGAGCAGTTCTTC.

The table lists this clone with a count of one. The CDR3 nucleotides are TGTGCCATCAGTGGAGGGAATGGAAACACCATATATTTT. Its protein is CAISGGNGNTIYF. The J gene is TRBJ1-3, the V gene TRBV10-3; D uncertain. This CDR3 is 13 amino acids long. Germline CDR1 reads ENHRY; CDR2 reads SYGVKD. V lost 4 bases and J 3 bases, leaving 7 bases between the germline ends.

V is TRBV30 and J is TRBJ1-1; 9 bases fit TRBD1. In germline, CDR1 is GTSNPN, CDR2 SVGIG (reference sequence). With V trimmed by 5 bases and J by 4 bases, 5 bases remained unmatched. The CDR3 totals 13 residues. The CDR3 DNA follows: TGTGCCTGGGGAAACAGGGGGCCCACTGAAGCTTTCTTT. Its protein product is CAWGNRGPTEAFF.

V and J are TRBV29-1 and TRBJ2-7, with TRBD1 as a possible D gene (6 bases). This CDR3 is 14 amino acids long. V lost 6 bases and J lost 0, with 15 bases in between. Germline values: CDR1 SQVTM, CDR2 ANQGSEA. The CDR3 sequence: CSVARDIISYEQYF. The CDR3 region has the DNA TGCAGCGTAGCCCGGGACATCATCTCCTACGAGCAGTACTTC.

This chain links TRBV10-1 with TRBJ2-7, with 7 nucleotides matching TRBD1. The CDR3 runs 13 residues. Germline-derived CDR1 and CDR2 are WNHNN and SYGVQD (reference sequence). J gave up 6 bases and V 4 bases, and 6 bases lay outside the gene matches. The CDR3 reads CASSGQGVSEQYF. CDR3 coding DNA: TGCGCCAGCAGTGGGCAGGGGGTAAGCGAGCAGTACTTC.

The V and J genes are TRBV7-9 and TRBJ2-1; D is ambiguous. This CDR3 is 14 amino acids long. With 5 bases removed from V and 9 bases from J, the gap between germline ends came to 17 bases. Germline-derived CDR1 and CDR2 are SEHNR and FQNEAQ (reference sequence). In DNA form, the CDR3 reads TGTGCCAGCAGCCTCCAAAATACGCTCTCTGAGCAGTTCTTC. Translated, it gives CASSLQNTLSEQFF.

CDR3 nucleotide sequence: TGTGCCATCAGTGAAAGGGAATTGTATAGCACGCAGTATTTT. Translation: CAISERELYSTQYF. This rearrangement joins TRBV10-3 to TRBJ2-3; unclear D gene. This CDR3 region has 14 residues. Trimming removed 3 bases from V and 9 bases from J, with 16 bases in between. Germline V CDR1 and CDR2: ENHRY, SYGVKD.

DNA for the CDR3: TGCGCCAGCAGCCAAAATAGCGGGCCCAGCTCCTACAATGAGCAGTTCTTC. This encodes CASSQNSGPSSYNEQFF. This chain connects TRBV4-1 to TRBJ2-1; 7 nucleotides align to TRBD2. There are 17 residues in the CDR3. Germline lookup yields CDR1 MGHRA and CDR2 YSYEKL. The J segment lost 0 bases and the V segment lost 2 bases, leaving 7 bases of the junction unmatched.

The V and J genes are TRBV13 and TRBJ2-4; 9 nucleotides align to TRBD1. Germline-derived CDR1 and CDR2 are PRHDT and FYEKMQ (reference sequence). CDR3 length: 15 amino acids. With V trimmed by 2 bases and J by 4 bases, 3 bases remained unmatched. CDR3: CASSLSGQGKNIQYF. DNA for the CDR3: TGTGCCAGCAGCTTATCAGGACAGGGGAAAAACATTCAGTACTTC.

The chain joins TRBV6-4 to TRBJ2-2; 7 bases align to TRBD1. The junction had 4 bases not matched to a gene; V was cut back by 4 bases and J by 5 bases. The CDR3 totals 14 residues. The germline V gene encodes CDR1 MRHNA and CDR2 SNTAGT. CDR3 nucleotides: TGTGCCAGCAGTGGAGAGACAGGGACCGGGGAGCTGTTTTTT. Its translation: CASSGETGTGELFF.

This sequence joins TRBV7-9 and TRBJ1-4; D remains ambiguous. The germline V and J ends were trimmed by 3 bases and 7 bases, with 3 bases remaining between them. The CDR3 loop spans 11 amino acids. Germline assignment: CDR1 SEHNR and CDR2 FQNEAQ (reference sequence). CDR3 sequence: CASSFREKLFF. In nucleotides, the CDR3 is TGTGCCAGCAGCTTCCGTGAAAAACTGTTTTTT.

The V and J genes are TRBV28 and TRBJ1-2; 8 bases are a match to TRBD1. The CDR3 consists of 16 residues. Germline V gives CDR1 MDHEN, CDR2 SYDVKM. Trimming took 5 bases from V and 8 from J; bases not matched to a gene: 16. The CDR3 here is CASSQASGTGVRGYTF. The CDR3 DNA sequence: TGTGCCAGCAGTCAAGCATCCGGGACAGGTGTCAGGGGCTACACCTTC.

The chain uses TRBV10-2 and TRBJ2-4, with D perhaps TRBD2 (7 bases). Germline V gene lookup returns CDR1 WSHSY and CDR2 SAAADI. The CDR3 sequence is 18 residues long. The V end was cut by 8 bases, the J end by 7 bases, with 30 bases between. In DNA form, the CDR3 reads TGCGCCAGCGCGAGGTCGACAGGAAAATCAGCGGGAAGCAACATTCAGTACTTC. Protein product: CASARSTGKSAGSNIQYF.

This clone came up once. V and J are TRBV6-1 and TRBJ2-7; TRBD1 matches 9 bases. Per the germline V gene, CDR1 is MNHNS and CDR2 is SASEGT. V lost 0 bases, J lost 2 bases, and 5 bases stayed unmatched. The CDR3 spans 16 residues. The CDR3 nucleotides read TGTGCCAGCAGTGAAGCAAAGTACAGGGGGCCCTACGAGCAGTACTTC. Its translation: CASSEAKYRGPYEQYF.

Written as DNA, the CDR3 is TGCGCCAGCACTACTAGTCTTGACGAGCAGTACTTC. This gives the protein CASTTSLDEQYF. The chain couples TRBV5-1 to TRBJ2-7, with D possibly being TRBD2 (5 bases). The germline V gene encodes CDR1 SGHRS and CDR2 YFSETQ. Trimming left V 6 bases short and J 5 bases short, with 12 bases between. The CDR3 is made up of 12 amino acids.

The rearrangement links TRBV7-9 to TRBJ1-3, with a possible D match to TRBD1 (5 bases). Germline V CDR1 and CDR2: SEHNR, FQNEAQ (reference sequence). V lost 7 bases and J lost 2, with 12 bases in between. The length of the CDR3 is 14 residues. CDR3 sequence (DNA): TGTGCCAGCACCCGGGGGTCGGCTGGAAACACCATATATTTT. The encoded protein is CASTRGSAGNTIYF.

For this clone: This sample also contains other DNA sequences that code for the same CDR3. DNA for the CDR3: TGTGCCAGCAGTTTTGGCGGGAGCTCCTACAATGAGCAGTTCTTC. Translated, it gives CASSFGGSSYNEQFF. V usage is TRBV27 and J usage is TRBJ2-1; 7 nucleotides agree with TRBD2. The CDR3 loop spans 15 amino acids. The trim removed 3 bases at V and 0 bases at J, leaving 2 bases unmatched. Germline values: CDR1 MNHEY, CDR2 SMNVEV (reference sequence).

The chain is built from TRBV6-5 and TRBJ2-7, with 11 bases matching TRBD2. The CDR3 covers 15 residues. CDR1 and CDR2 (germline): MNHEY, SVGAGI. Trimming took 5 bases from V and 4 from J; bases not matched to a gene: 7. The CDR3: CASSLVAGGPYEQYF. DNA for the CDR3: TGTGCCAGCAGTCTAGTAGCGGGAGGGCCGTACGAGCAGTACTTC.

This chain uses TRBV15 with TRBJ2-2; D not resolved. The germline V gene has CDR1 LNHNV and CDR2 YYDKDF (reference sequence). The V and J ends lost 0 bases and 6 bases respectively, with 17 bases between them. The CDR3 sequence is 17 residues long. CDR3 nucleotide sequence: TGTGCCACCAGCAGAGACGGGCTACTAAGTAGGCCCGGGGAGCTGTTTTTT. Translating it yields CATSRDGLLSRPGELFF.

The rearrangement joins TRBV10-1 to TRBJ2-7; TRBD2 agrees at 14 bases. After removal of 4 bases from V and 2 bases from J, the junction contained 10 bases not matched to a gene. CDR3 length equals 18 residues. The germline V gene has CDR1 WNHNN and CDR2 SYGVQD (reference sequence). The CDR3 sequence: CASSGGLAGDRVPYEQYF. The DNA for the CDR3 is TGCGCCAGCAGTGGGGGACTAGCGGGAGACCGCGTCCCCTACGAGCAGTACTTC.